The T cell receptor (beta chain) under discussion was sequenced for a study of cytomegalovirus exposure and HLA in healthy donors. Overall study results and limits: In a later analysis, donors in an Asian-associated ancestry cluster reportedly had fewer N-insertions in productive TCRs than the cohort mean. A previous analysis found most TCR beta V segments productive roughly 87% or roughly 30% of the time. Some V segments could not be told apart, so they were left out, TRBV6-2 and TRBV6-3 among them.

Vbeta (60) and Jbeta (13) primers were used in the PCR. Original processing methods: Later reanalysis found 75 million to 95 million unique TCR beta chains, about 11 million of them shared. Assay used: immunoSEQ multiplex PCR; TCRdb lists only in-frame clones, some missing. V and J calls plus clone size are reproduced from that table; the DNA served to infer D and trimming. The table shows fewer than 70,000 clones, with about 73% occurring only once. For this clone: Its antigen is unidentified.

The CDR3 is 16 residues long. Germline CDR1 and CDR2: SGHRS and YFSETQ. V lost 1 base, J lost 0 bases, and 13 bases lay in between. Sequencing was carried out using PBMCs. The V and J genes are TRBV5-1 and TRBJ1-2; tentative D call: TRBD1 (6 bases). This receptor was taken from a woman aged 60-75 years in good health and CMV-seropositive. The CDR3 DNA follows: TGCGCCAGCAGCTTGTCGGGGGGCCCTTCTAACTATGGCTACACCTTC. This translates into CASSLSGGPSNYGYTF. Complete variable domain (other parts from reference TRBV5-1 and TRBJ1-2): KAGVTQTPRYLIKTRGQQVTLSCSPISGHRSVSWYQQTPGQGLQFLFEYFSETQRNKGNFPGRFSGRQFSNSRSEMNVSTLELGDSALYLCASSLSGGPSNYGYTFGSGTRLTVV.